These 30 T cell receptor beta chains came from one sample sequenced in a study of T-cell memory formation after mild COVID-19. MiXCR, applied by TCRdb to the 5' RACE reads, yields one record per CDR3 protein. The repertoire holds about 350,000 distinct CDR3 sequences, about an eighth seen once, with about a fifth in the top ten. Sequencing used PBMCs or a T cell subset sorted from them (not recorded which). These receptors were taken from a man between 18 and 29 years old who had mild COVID-19 (a few samples of this study predate the infection). Cell type and time point are not known.

At least ten counts were recorded for this clonotype. V gene TRBV7-2 combines with J gene TRBJ1-5; a possible D gene is TRBD1 (6 bases). Trimming stripped 1 base from V and 1 base from J, with 11 bases between. The CDR3 is 16 amino acids. Germline loops: CDR1 SGHTA, CDR2 FQGNSA. The CDR3 protein is CASSLGGGRSNQPQHF. In DNA form, the CDR3 reads TGTGCCAGCAGCTTAGGTGGGGGGCGAAGCAATCAGCCCCAGCATTTT.

This sequence joins TRBV5-1 and TRBJ1-5; maybe TRBD1 (6 bases). Looked up from germline, CDR1 is SGHRS and CDR2 is YFSETQ. Trimming removed 4 bases from V and 5 bases from J, with 16 bases in between. The length of the CDR3 is 15 residues. Here the CDR3 DNA reads TGCGCCAGCAGCGAACAGGGTTTCAACTATCAGCCCCAGCATTTT. As protein: CASSEQGFNYQPQHF.

This clonotype was counted a few times. The chain employs TRBV20-1 and TRBJ2-7; D may be TRBD1 (6 bases). V dropped 6 bases and J dropped 11 bases, with 23 bases sitting between them. This CDR3 spans 13 amino acids. The germline V gene encodes CDR1 DFQATT and CDR2 SNEGSKA (reference sequence). The CDR3 here is CSAIEGVTAGEYF. The CDR3 nucleotides are TGCAGTGCAATCGAGGGGGTGACGGCTGGGGAGTACTTC.

The chain couples TRBV9 to TRBJ1-1, with 7 bases fitting TRBD1. The CDR3 is made up of 17 amino acids. Trimming removed 0 bases from V and 5 bases from J; junction bases left unmatched: 13. Germline V CDR1 and CDR2: SGDLS, YYNGEE. CDR3: CASSVALDRAMLTEAFF. CDR3 coding DNA: TGTGCCAGCAGCGTAGCTCTCGACAGGGCCATGTTGACTGAAGCTTTCTTT.

At least ten counts were recorded for this clonotype. This chain joins TRBV5-1 and TRBJ2-7; no clear D gene. This CDR3 region has 13 residues. Germline values: CDR1 SGHRS, CDR2 YFSETQ. V lost 4 bases and J 4 bases, leaving 12 bases between the germline ends. For the CDR3, the DNA is TGCGCCAGCAGCGTGGAGCAAAAATACGAGCAGTACTTC. Translating gives CASSVEQKYEQYF.

The chain links TRBV12-3 or TRBV12-4 to TRBJ2-5; TRBD2 might be the D (5 bases). This CDR3 comprises 15 residues. The V end lost 6 bases, the J end lost 5 bases, and 19 bases lay between the germline ends. CDR3 nucleotides: TGTGCCAGCAGCCCCTTCAAGCGGCTTCAGGAGACCCAGTACTTC. Protein: CASSPFKRLQETQYF.

In its sample, this clonotype was seen once. This sequence joins TRBV10-3 and TRBJ2-1; D may be TRBD1 (5 bases). CDR3 length: 11 amino acids. The germline V gene has CDR1 ENHRY and CDR2 SYGVKD. The V and J ends lost 7 bases and 4 bases respectively, with 5 bases between them. The DNA of the CDR3 is TGTGCCATCAAGGGGTACAATGAGCAGTTCTTC. It specifies CAIKGYNEQFF.

This chain joins TRBV7-9 and TRBJ2-6, with D possibly being TRBD1 (5 bases). Germline V gives CDR1 SEHNR, CDR2 FQNEAQ (reference sequence). V lost 2 bases and J lost 15, with 8 bases in between. The CDR3 covers 11 residues. The CDR3 spells CASSLQGDLTF. DNA for the CDR3: TGTGCCAGCAGCTTACAGGGTGACCTGACTTTC.

The chain combines TRBV6-2 or TRBV6-3 with TRBJ2-5; perhaps TRBD1 as D (5 bases). The CDR3 covers 14 residues. V was trimmed by 10 bases and J by 1 base, leaving 16 bases between them. Per the germline V gene, CDR1 is MNHEY and CDR2 is SVGEGT. CDR3 DNA sequence: TGTGCCACCGAGGACATCCACTCCCAAGAGACCCAGTACTTC. Translating gives CATEDIHSQETQYF.

This clonotype has just a few counts. The chain employs TRBV20-1 and TRBJ1-4; D uncertain. Germline V gene data show CDR1 as DFQATT and CDR2 as SNEGSKA (reference sequence). V lost 0 bases, J lost 2 bases, and 10 bases lay in between. This CDR3 has 15 residues. The chain's CDR3 is CSARDLRATNEKLFF. The CDR3 coding sequence is TGCAGTGCTAGAGATCTGAGGGCCACTAATGAAAAACTGTTTTTT.

This clonotype has more than one count but fewer than ten. The CDR3 region is CASSQAPLGHRVNEQFF. For the CDR3, the DNA is TGCGCCAGCAGCCAAGCCCCGCTCGGGCACAGGGTCAATGAGCAGTTCTTC. This chain joins TRBV4-3 and TRBJ2-1; D might be TRBD1 (6 bases). The length of the CDR3 is 17 residues. With 1 base removed from V and 6 bases from J, the gap between germline ends came to 19 bases. Germline loops: CDR1 LGHNA, CDR2 YSLEER.

The chain is built from TRBV5-6 and TRBJ1-2; TRBD1 is a possible D gene (5 bases). CDR3 length equals 14 residues. V lost 7 bases and J lost 3, with 16 bases in between. CDR1 SGHDT and CDR2 YYEEEE come from the germline V gene. This chain's CDR3 is CASSPVGVYYGYTF. As DNA, the CDR3 is TGTGCCAGCTCCCCGGTAGGGGTTTACTATGGCTACACCTTC. The full variable domain, its missing parts supplied by reference TRBV5-6 and TRBJ1-2, is DAGVTQSPTHLIKTRGQQVTLRCSPKSGHDTVSWYQQALGQGPQFIFQYYEEEERQRGNFPDRFSGHQFPNYSSELNVNALLLGDSALYLCASSPVGVYYGYTFGSGTRLTVV.

The genes are TRBV5-1 and TRBJ1-6, with 7 bases fitting TRBD1. The junction had 9 bases not matched to a gene; V was cut back by 3 bases and J by 6 bases. This CDR3 comprises 16 residues. From germline, CDR1 is SGHRS and CDR2 YFSETQ. The CDR3 region has the DNA TGCGCCAGCAGCTCCTCCTCGGGACAGATTAATTCACCCCTCCACTTT. Its protein is CASSSSSGQINSPLHF. The entire variable domain, with the rest obtained from reference TRBV5-1 and TRBJ1-6, is as follows: KAGVTQTPRYLIKTRGQQVTLSCSPISGHRSVSWYQQTPGQGLQFLFEYFSETQRNKGNFPGRFSGRQFSNSRSEMNVSTLELGDSALYLCASSSSSGQINSPLHFGNGTRLTVT.

This clonotype was detected only a few times. The V gene is TRBV24-1, the J gene TRBJ2-1; possible D gene TRBD1, 6 bases. Germline V lookup: CDR1 KGHDR, CDR2 SFDVKD. Trimming shortened V by 3 bases and J by 12 bases, and 14 bases separated the two germline ends. The CDR3 contains 13 residues. CDR3 region: CATSDPFGGVQFF. The DNA of the CDR3 is TGTGCCACCAGTGATCCTTTTGGGGGCGTGCAGTTCTTC.

V and J are TRBV5-8 and TRBJ1-4, with 7 bases lining up with TRBD1. The germline V gene has CDR1 SGHTS and CDR2 YDEGEE. This CDR3 has 16 amino acids. The J segment lost 7 bases and the V segment lost 0 bases, leaving 9 bases of the junction unmatched. The CDR3 nucleotides are TGTGCCAGCAGCTTGGGTTTAGGGGGCACGGCTGAAAAACTGTTTTTT. Translated, it gives CASSLGLGGTAEKLFF. The full variable domain, completed using reference TRBV5-8 and TRBJ1-4, is EAGVTQSPTHLIKTRGQQATLRCSPISGHTSVYWYQQALGLGLQFLLWYDEGEERNRGNFPPRFSGRQFPNYSSELNVNALELEDSALYLCASSLGLGGTAEKLFFGSGTQLSVL.

This sequence joins TRBV5-1 and TRBJ2-5, with TRBD1 as a possible D gene (5 bases). CDR1 SGHRS and CDR2 YFSETQ come from the germline V gene. Trimming left V 6 bases short and J 1 base short, with 13 bases between. The CDR3 is 14 amino acids. DNA for the CDR3: TGCGCCAGCATGGAAGTCGACAGCCAAGAGACCCAGTACTTC. It translates to CASMEVDSQETQYF.

This clonotype showed up just a few times. The chain joins TRBV4-3 to TRBJ1-2; no definite D call. Per germline, CDR1 LGHNA and CDR2 YSLEER. Trimming stripped 0 bases from V and 7 bases from J, with 15 bases between. The CDR3 sequence is 15 residues long. The CDR3 sequence: CASSQDSGGYGGYTF. CDR3 nucleotides: TGCGCCAGCAGCCAAGATAGCGGAGGGTACGGTGGCTACACCTTC.

This chain uses TRBV5-1 with TRBJ2-1; 13 bases fit TRBD2. This CDR3 contains 15 residues. The ends lost 3 bases at V and 8 bases at J; junction bases unmatched: 5. Germline CDR1 and CDR2: SGHRS and YFSETQ. The CDR3 DNA sequence: TGCGCCAGCAGCTCAACTAGCGGGGGGGCCTATGAGCAGTTCTTC. It translates to CASSSTSGGAYEQFF.

The V gene is TRBV29-1, the J gene TRBJ2-3, with a weak D call TRBD1 (6 bases). V was pared by 7 bases and J by 3 bases, with 8 bases between. The CDR3 runs to 11 residues. Germline CDR1 SQVTM, CDR2 ANQGSEA. Here the CDR3 DNA reads TGCAGCGCACAGGGAACAGATACGCAGTATTTT. It codes for CSAQGTDTQYF.

V gene TRBV5-6 combines with J gene TRBJ2-5; 12 bases are shared with TRBD2. Trimming took 4 bases from V and 1 from J; bases not matched to a gene: 5. Per germline, CDR1 SGHDT and CDR2 YYEEEE. This CDR3 spans 16 amino acids. The CDR3 protein is CASSAGLAGTQETQYF. The DNA for the CDR3 is TGTGCCAGCAGCGCAGGACTAGCGGGGACCCAAGAGACCCAGTACTTC.

V and J are TRBV28 and TRBJ2-1, with a tentative D call TRBD1 (6 bases). CDR3 size: 13 residues. Trimming took off 3 bases at V and 9 bases at J, with 12 bases between the two ends. Germline V gives CDR1 MDHEN, CDR2 SYDVKM. CDR3 amino acids: CASSFLGGIEQFF. The DNA of the CDR3 is TGTGCCAGCAGTTTCTTAGGGGGTATTGAGCAGTTCTTC.

The chain recombines TRBV20-1 with TRBJ2-7; D remains ambiguous. The CDR3 is 13 residues long. V dropped 1 base and J dropped 1 base, with 8 bases sitting between them. Germline loops: CDR1 DFQATT, CDR2 SNEGSKA (reference sequence). The CDR3 nucleotides are TGCAGTGCTAGAGGTAGGAATTCCTACGAGCAGTACGTC. It codes for CSARGRNSYEQYV.

The V gene is TRBV6-1, the J gene TRBJ2-1, with D unresolved. The CDR3 loop spans 12 amino acids. With 6 bases removed from V and 10 bases from J, the gap between germline ends came to 13 bases. Germline lookup yields CDR1 MNHNS and CDR2 SASEGT. CDR3 in DNA: TGTGCCAGCAGCCCGGGCGTGTCGGAGCAGTTCTTC. As protein: CASSPGVSEQFF.

The rearrangement joins TRBV6-2 or TRBV6-3 to TRBJ2-7; D tentatively reads TRBD1 or TRBD2 (7 bases each). Trimming removed 6 bases from V and 4 bases from J, with 16 bases in between. Germline V lookup: CDR1 MNHEY, CDR2 SVGEGT. The CDR3 sequence is 14 residues long. The CDR3 DNA reads as TGTGCCAGCAGCGGGGGAGGGGGCCGATACGAGCAGTACGTC. It encodes CASSGGGGRYEQYV.

The table lists this clonotype with many counts. The chain carries TRBV4-1 and TRBJ2-2; D unresolved. Germline V gene lookup returns CDR1 MGHRA and CDR2 YSYEKL. V dropped 2 bases and J dropped 1 base, with 17 bases sitting between them. The length of the CDR3 is 18 residues. CDR3 nucleotides: TGCGCCAGCAGCCAACTACCCCATTGGCTGGGGAACACCGGGGAGCTGTTTTTT. Translating gives CASSQLPHWLGNTGELFF.

Here the CDR3 DNA reads TGTGCCAGCATAGGGTACACTGAAGCTTTCTTT. This translates into CASIGYTEAFF. The chain employs TRBV2 and TRBJ1-1; D uncertain. The germline V gene has CDR1 SNHLY and CDR2 FYNNEI. CDR3 length: 11 amino acids. V was clipped by 7 bases and J by 3 bases, with 6 bases between them. The whole variable domain, remainder taken from reference TRBV2 and TRBJ1-1, is EPEVTQTPSHQVTQMGQEVILRCVPISNHLYFYWYRQILGQKVEFLVSFYNNEISEKSEIFDDQFSVERPDGSNFTLKIRSTKLEDSAMYFCASIGYTEAFFGQGTRLTVV.

This clonotype has a handful of counts. The gene calls are TRBV7-6 and TRBJ1-4; unclear D gene. Germline CDR1 SGHVS, CDR2 FNYEAQ. The CDR3 extends over 14 amino acids. V was shortened by 1 base and J by 8 bases, with 11 bases between the two germline ends. The CDR3, as DNA: TGTGCCAGCAGCTTAGGGGCCGTCGGGGAAAAACTGTTTTTT. Its translation is CASSLGAVGEKLFF.

Details on this clonotype: One junction end does not reproduce the germline sequence, and a read error may be involved. J is TRBJ2-1 and V is TRBV4-1; perhaps D is TRBD1 or TRBD2 (5 bases each). In germline, CDR1 is MGHRA, CDR2 YSYEKL. The CDR3 totals 14 residues. As DNA, the CDR3 is TGCGCCAGCAGCCAAGTAGTGTTAGCTTCAGAGGGGAACTTC. Its translation is CASSQVVLASEGNF.

At least ten counts were recorded for this clonotype. This chain joins TRBV9 and TRBJ1-2, with D possibly matching TRBD1 (6 bases). Germline CDR1 and CDR2: SGDLS and YYNGEE. V dropped 0 bases and J dropped 3 bases, with 18 bases sitting between them. The CDR3 extends over 17 amino acids. This chain's CDR3 is CASSVASPAGADYGYTF. The CDR3 DNA is TGTGCCAGCAGCGTAGCTTCCCCAGCGGGGGCCGACTATGGCTACACCTTC.

This clonotype came up a few times. CDR3 coding DNA: TGCAGCGTTGAGGCCAGCCAAACAGCAAGCACAGATACGCAGTATTTT. This sequence encodes CSVEASQTASTDTQYF. The chain employs TRBV29-1 and TRBJ2-3; no definite D call. V was clipped by 3 bases and J by 0 bases, with 16 bases between them. The CDR3 sequence is 16 residues long. CDR1 SQVTM and CDR2 ANQGSEA come from the germline V gene.